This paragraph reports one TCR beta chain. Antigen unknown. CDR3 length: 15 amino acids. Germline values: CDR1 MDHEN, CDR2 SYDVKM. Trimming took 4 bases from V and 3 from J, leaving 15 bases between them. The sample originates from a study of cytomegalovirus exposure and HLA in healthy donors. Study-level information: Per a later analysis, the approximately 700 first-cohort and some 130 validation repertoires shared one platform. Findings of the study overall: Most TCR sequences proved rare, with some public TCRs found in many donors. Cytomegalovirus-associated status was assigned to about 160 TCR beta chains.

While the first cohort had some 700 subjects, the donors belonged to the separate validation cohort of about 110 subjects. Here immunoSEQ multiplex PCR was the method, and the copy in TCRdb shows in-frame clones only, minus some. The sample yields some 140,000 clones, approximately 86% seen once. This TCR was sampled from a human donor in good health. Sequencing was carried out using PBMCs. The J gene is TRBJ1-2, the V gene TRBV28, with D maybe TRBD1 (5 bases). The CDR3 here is CASSSHDSGDYGYTF. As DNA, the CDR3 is TGTGCCAGCAGTTCCCATGATTCGGGGGACTATGGCTACACCTTC.